This TCR beta chain is from a study of T-cell memory formation after mild COVID-19. Overall study: Clustering of TCRs was largely donor specific.

Germline lookup yields CDR1 SGHDT and CDR2 YYEEEE. V was pared by 3 bases and J by 0 bases, with 13 bases between. The CDR3 extends over 16 amino acids. MiXCR, applied by TCRdb to the 5' RACE reads, yields one record per CDR3 protein. The table records about 340,000 distinct CDR3 sequences, about 15% of them present only once. General study points: Whereas later expanders leaned CD4+, clones contracting day 15 to 85 showed a balanced CD4/CD8 makeup.

Concerning this clonotype: The antigen is unknown.

This clonotype was obtained from a man aged 18 to 29 who had mild COVID-19 (a few samples of this study predate the infection). Cell type and time point are not known. Sequencing used PBMCs or a T cell subset sorted from them (not recorded which). The rearrangement uses TRBV5-6 and TRBJ2-1; a possible D gene is TRBD2 (5 bases). The CDR3 reads CASSWRSGSSYNEQFF. The DNA for the CDR3 is TGTGCCAGCAGCTGGAGGAGCGGCAGCTCCTACAATGAGCAGTTCTTC.